The source of this T cell receptor (beta chain) is a study of blood T cell repertoires in COVID-19. Whole-study context: The United States, Italy and Spain supplied acute and convalescent COVID-19 samples. T cells, B-cell-depleted T cells, or PBMCs provided the cDNA or gDNA that served as material.

Authors' analysis steps: Amplification of reference gene primers was used by the study to estimate nucleated cell counts. Libraries were prepared by immunoSEQ multiplex PCR; TCRdb keeps only in-frame clonotypes and omits some of them. For V, J and clone size, that table is used; D and trimming come from the DNA. The table records about 80,000 clones, around 83% of them present only once. This clonotype was sampled from a man older than 75 with active or convalescent COVID-19. The sample consisted of peripheral blood.

CDR3 nucleotide sequence: TGTGCCAGCAGTGCCCAATCGACTCCACAAGAGACCCAGTACTTC. This codes for CASSAQSTPQETQYF. The rearrangement links TRBV2 to TRBJ2-5; D call uncertain. The CDR3 covers 15 residues. Trimming removed 4 bases at V and 2 bases at J, with 14 bases between. CDR1 and CDR2 (germline): SNHLY, FYNNEI.